Below are 8 T cell receptor beta chains sequenced from a single sample in a study of T cell responses to AZD1222 COVID-19 vaccine. Sequencing was performed with immunoSEQ multiplex PCR; in TCRdb, only in-frame clones are kept and a portion is missing. The sample shows over 100,000 clones, roughly 85% of them seen only once. Specimen: peripheral blood, collected 28 days after the second dose of the MenACWY control vaccine. The origin of the receptors is an adult who received the MenACWY meningococcal vaccine as a control.

This clone was counted a single time. The rearrangement uses TRBV5-4 and TRBJ2-5; D not certain. V gave up 0 bases and J gave up 3 bases, with 9 bases separating them. CDR3 length: 14 residues. Germline CDR1 and CDR2: SGHNT and YYREEE (reference sequence). The CDR3 sequence: CASSLGQQEETQYF. In DNA form, the CDR3 reads TGTGCCAGCAGCTTGGGGCAGCAAGAAGAGACCCAGTACTTC.

This clone was recorded once. The V gene is TRBV7-9, the J gene TRBJ1-2; D call uncertain. Germline loops: CDR1 SEHNR, CDR2 FQNEAQ (reference sequence). The CDR3 has 13 amino acids. V was shortened by 5 bases and J by 6 bases, with 13 bases between the two germline ends. CDR3 DNA sequence: TGTGCCAGCAGCCCCGCGGGGAGCAATGGCTACACCTTC. Protein product: CASSPAGSNGYTF.

CDR3 protein: CASSLAFSANYGYTF. CDR3 DNA: TGTGCCAGCAGCTTAGCGTTCTCGGCTAACTATGGCTACACCTTC. V gene TRBV13 combines with J gene TRBJ1-2, with unresolved D. The CDR3 has 15 amino acids. V lost 1 base to trimming and J lost 0 bases, with 9 bases between them. Germline V gene sequence: CDR1 PRHDT, CDR2 FYEKMQ (reference sequence).

The chain couples TRBV6-2 or TRBV6-3 to TRBJ1-1, with D unresolved. CDR3 length equals 13 residues. The V gene lost 2 bases and the J gene lost 1 base, with 5 bases spanning the gap. CDR1 MNHEY and CDR2 SVGEGT come from the germline V gene. This CDR3 reads CASSYPRNTEAFF. For the CDR3, the DNA is TGTGCCAGCAGTTACCCCAGGAACACTGAAGCTTTCTTT.

The chain is built from TRBV20-1 and TRBJ2-1; 11 bases align to TRBD2. The CDR3 is 16 residues long. V shed 3 bases, J shed 1 base, and the junction held 5 bases outside the gene matches. Germline loops: CDR1 DFQATT, CDR2 SNEGSKA (reference sequence). The DNA of the CDR3 is TGCAGTGCTAGTTCTCTAGCGGGGGGATCCTACAATGAGCAGTTCTTC. This codes for CSASSLAGGSYNEQFF.

This sequence joins TRBV30 and TRBJ1-6; D gene ambiguous. CDR3 length: 12 amino acids. Germline-derived CDR1 and CDR2 are GTSNPN and SVGIG (reference sequence). The germline V and J ends were trimmed by 4 bases and 5 bases, with 6 bases remaining between them. The DNA for the CDR3 is TGTGCCTGGACCCTTGATAATTCACCCCTCCACTTT. This codes for CAWTLDNSPLHF.

The chain carries TRBV18 and TRBJ2-3, with no clear D. The length of the CDR3 is 12 residues. Germline V gene data show CDR1 as KGHSH and CDR2 as LQKENI. V lost 1 base and J 5 bases, leaving 4 bases between the germline ends. The CDR3 is CASSPQQDTQYF. The CDR3 DNA follows: TGTGCCAGCTCACCACAGCAAGATACGCAGTATTTT.

This clone came up once. V is TRBV6-6 and J is TRBJ1-2, with a possible D match to TRBD1 (6 bases). CDR1 and CDR2 (germline): MNHNY, SVGAGI (reference sequence). The CDR3 totals 14 residues. The germline V and J ends were trimmed by 0 bases and 6 bases, with 11 bases remaining between them. The CDR3 here is CASSYSNRVDGYTF. The CDR3, as DNA: TGTGCCAGCAGTTACTCGAACAGGGTTGATGGCTACACCTTC.